This TCR beta chain was documented in a study of blood T cell repertoires in COVID-19 (dated by TCRdb to the early 2020s). In the study overall: Samples from collaborators originated in the United States, Italy and Spain and spanned both the acute and convalescent phases of COVID-19. The material from the prospective study consisted of cDNA or gDNA derived from T cells, B-cell-depleted T cells, or PBMCs. Deeply sampled blood TCRbeta repertoires from subjects exposed to, actively infected with, or recovered from COVID-19 were included in the dataset. Nearly every sample came with metadata listing a de-identified subject ID, COVID-19 status, age in years and sex. Where available, HLA class I and class II types were taken from metadata supplied by the sample provider and were not determined by assay-based typing. Samples were obtained from the ongoing ImmuneRACE study (first 160 participants) and from some 1,300 subjects provided by 6 global collaborators. A freely available public database, intended as a resource for researchers studying the immune response to SARS-CoV-2, is where the repertoires were released.

Participants in the prospective study were enrolled through a virtual design, were aged roughly 18 to 100 years, and lived in 24 United States geographic areas. To assign participants to cohorts, the prospective study relied on clinical history that participants themselves reported in a screening survey and a study questionnaire. ImmuneRACE Cohort 3 recovered participants were defined by two consecutive negative NP/OP PCR tests, healthcare professional clearance, or symptom resolution. In the prospective study, whole blood, serum and a nasopharyngeal or oropharyngeal swab were collected from each participant by mobile phlebotomists. Participants in the prospective study had the option to provide additional blood draws and questionnaires over a roughly 2-month period. Before DNA extraction, blood samples from the prospective study were shipped at room temperature or frozen. Results the study describes overall, beyond this receptor: Clinical and demographic metadata were provided uncurated, with the amount varying by source and participant.

TCRbeta CDR3 regions were amplified from genomic DNA using the immunoSEQ Assay, a bias-controlled multiplex PCR. The source study handled its data this way. Within the assay, amplification of reference gene primers was used to estimate how many nucleated cells each sample contained. To quantify the absolute abundance of each unique TCRbeta CDR3 rearrangement, sequence reads were collapsed and filtered. For each sample, productive Simpson clonality was calculated as the square root of Simpson's diversity index over productive rearrangements. This is the immuneACCESS table as TCRdb keeps it, with only in-frame sequences that have V and J called. A part of the clones is gone; compared with another copy, unresolved V genes explain less than half, and the rest is unexplained. V and J calls and clone size are those listed in that table; D and trimming were worked out from the DNA. Within this sample are 350,000 to 400,000 clones, with about 90% of them counted one time only. The ten largest make up roughly 3% of the sample.

Details on this clone: Its target antigen remains unknown. Within one base of it there is no much larger clone, and no base qualities were kept.

This receptor was taken from a woman in her twenties or thirties who had recovered from COVID-19. The material sequenced was PBMCs or T cells enriched from blood (not recorded which).

The CDR3 in this case is CASSGAGKETQYF. Read as DNA, the sequence is TGTGCCAGCAGCGGGGCGGGGAAAGAGACCCAGTACTTC. Recombination linked TRBV3-1 (or the pseudogene TRBV3-2) to TRBJ2-5, with TRBD2 tentatively as D gene (6 bases match). From the cysteine through the phenylalanine, the CDR3 covers 13 amino acids. Only CDR3 DNA is held: 39 bases, read in frame from base 1. The germline V gene (reference sequence) specifies LGHDT as CDR1 and YNNKEL as CDR2. Trimming removed 5 bases from V and 3 bases from J, leaving 10 bases between the germline ends.